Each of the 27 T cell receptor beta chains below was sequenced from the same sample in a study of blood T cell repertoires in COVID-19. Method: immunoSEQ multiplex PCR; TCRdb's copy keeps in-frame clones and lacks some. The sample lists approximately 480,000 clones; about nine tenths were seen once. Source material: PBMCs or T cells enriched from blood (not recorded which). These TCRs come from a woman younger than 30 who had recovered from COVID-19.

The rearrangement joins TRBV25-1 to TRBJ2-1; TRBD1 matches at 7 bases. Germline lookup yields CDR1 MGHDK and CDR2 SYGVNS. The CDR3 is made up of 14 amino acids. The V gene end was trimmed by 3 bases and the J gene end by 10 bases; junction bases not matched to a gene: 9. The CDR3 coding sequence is TGTGCCAGCAGTGATCGGACAGGTTACAGGGAGCAGTTCTTC. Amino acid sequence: CASSDRTGYREQFF.

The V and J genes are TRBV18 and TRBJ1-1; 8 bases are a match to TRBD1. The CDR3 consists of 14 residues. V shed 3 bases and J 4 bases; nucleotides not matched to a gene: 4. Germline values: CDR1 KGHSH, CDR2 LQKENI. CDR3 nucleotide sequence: TGTGCCAGCTCACCGCAGGGGGCGGCCACTGAAGCTTTCTTT. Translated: CASSPQGAATEAFF.

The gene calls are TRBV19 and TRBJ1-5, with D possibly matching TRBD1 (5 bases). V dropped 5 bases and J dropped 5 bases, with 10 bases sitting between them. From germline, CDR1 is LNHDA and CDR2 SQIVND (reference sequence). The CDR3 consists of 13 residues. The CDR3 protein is CASSFDRDQPQHF. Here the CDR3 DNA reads TGTGCCAGTAGTTTCGACAGAGATCAGCCCCAGCATTTT.

CDR3 DNA: TGTGCCAGCAGTGAAGGGCATGCGGGGTTGCCAGCTTTCTTT. Its protein is CASSEGHAGLPAFF. The V gene is TRBV6-1, the J gene TRBJ1-1; no clear D. Germline lookup yields CDR1 MNHNS and CDR2 SASEGT. The CDR3 runs 14 residues. V lost 1 base and J 10 bases, leaving 16 bases between the germline ends.

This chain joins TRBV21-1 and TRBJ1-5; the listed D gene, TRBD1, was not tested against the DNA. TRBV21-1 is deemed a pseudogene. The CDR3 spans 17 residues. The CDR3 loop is CASSLQATQPINQPQHF. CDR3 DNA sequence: TGTGCCAGCAGCTTACAGGCCACTCAACCTATTAATCAGCCCCAGCATTTT.

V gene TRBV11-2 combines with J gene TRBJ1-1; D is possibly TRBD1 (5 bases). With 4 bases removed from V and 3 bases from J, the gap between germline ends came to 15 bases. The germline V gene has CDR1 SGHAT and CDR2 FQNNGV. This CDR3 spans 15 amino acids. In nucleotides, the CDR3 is TGTGCCAGCAGCTCCCAGGGTTCTTCCTACACTGAAGCTTTCTTT. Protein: CASSSQGSSYTEAFF.

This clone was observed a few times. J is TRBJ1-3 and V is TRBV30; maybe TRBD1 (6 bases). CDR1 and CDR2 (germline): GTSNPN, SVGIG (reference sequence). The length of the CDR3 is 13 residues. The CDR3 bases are TGTGCGAGGGGGTCCTCGGGGGGAAACACCATATATTTT. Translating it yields CARGSSGGNTIYF.

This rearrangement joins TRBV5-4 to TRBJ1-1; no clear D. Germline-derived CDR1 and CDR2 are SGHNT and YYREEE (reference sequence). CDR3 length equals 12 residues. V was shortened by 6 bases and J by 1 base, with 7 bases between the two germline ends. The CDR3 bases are TGTGCCAGCACCGGGAGGAACACTGAAGCTTTCTTT. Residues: CASTGRNTEAFF.

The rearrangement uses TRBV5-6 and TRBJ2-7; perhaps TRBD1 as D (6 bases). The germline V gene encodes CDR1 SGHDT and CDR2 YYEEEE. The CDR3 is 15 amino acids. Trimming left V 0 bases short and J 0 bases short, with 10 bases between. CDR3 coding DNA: TGTGCCAGCAGCTTGGCGGGCAGGGGCTCCTACGAGCAGTACTTC. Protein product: CASSLAGRGSYEQYF.

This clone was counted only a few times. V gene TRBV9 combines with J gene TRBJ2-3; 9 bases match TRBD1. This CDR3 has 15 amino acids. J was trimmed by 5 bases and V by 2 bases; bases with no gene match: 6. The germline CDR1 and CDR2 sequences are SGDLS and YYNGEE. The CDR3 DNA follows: TGTGCCAGCAGCGTTGGACAGGGGACATTAGATACGCAGTATTTT. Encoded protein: CASSVGQGTLDTQYF.

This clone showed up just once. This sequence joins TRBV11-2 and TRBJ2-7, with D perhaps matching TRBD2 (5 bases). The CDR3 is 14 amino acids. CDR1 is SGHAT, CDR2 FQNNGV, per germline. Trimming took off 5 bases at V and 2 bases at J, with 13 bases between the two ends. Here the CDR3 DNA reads TGTGCCAGCAGCGCACCCGAGCGGCCCTACGAGCAGTACTTC. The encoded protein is CASSAPERPYEQYF. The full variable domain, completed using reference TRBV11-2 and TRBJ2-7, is EAGVAQSPRYKIIEKRQSVAFWCNPISGHATLYWYQQILGQGPKLLIQFQNNGVVDDSQLPKDRFSAERLKGVDSTLKIQPAKLEDSAVYLCASSAPERPYEQYFGPGTRLTVT.

Here the CDR3 DNA reads TGTGCCAGCAGCCCTCAGGGGACCGAGACCCAGTACTTC. Translated, it gives CASSPQGTETQYF. The rearrangement joins TRBV5-4 to TRBJ2-5, with TRBD1 as a possible D gene (6 bases). CDR1 and CDR2 (germline): SGHNT, YYREEE (reference sequence). The CDR3 contains 13 residues. V gave up 4 bases and J gave up 5 bases, with 12 bases separating them.

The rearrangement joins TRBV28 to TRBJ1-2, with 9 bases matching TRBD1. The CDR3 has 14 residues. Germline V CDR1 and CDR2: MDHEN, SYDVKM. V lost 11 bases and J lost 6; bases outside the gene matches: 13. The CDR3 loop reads CAGFSRDREDGYTF. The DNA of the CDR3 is TGTGCCGGTTTCTCGAGGGACAGGGAAGATGGCTACACCTTC.

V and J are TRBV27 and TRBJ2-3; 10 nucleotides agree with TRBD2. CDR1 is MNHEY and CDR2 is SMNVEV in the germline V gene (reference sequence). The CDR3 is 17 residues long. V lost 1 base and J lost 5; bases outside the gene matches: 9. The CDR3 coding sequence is TGTGCCAGCAGTTTATTAGGGACTAGCGTTAATGTAGATACGCAGTATTTT. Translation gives CASSLLGTSVNVDTQYF.

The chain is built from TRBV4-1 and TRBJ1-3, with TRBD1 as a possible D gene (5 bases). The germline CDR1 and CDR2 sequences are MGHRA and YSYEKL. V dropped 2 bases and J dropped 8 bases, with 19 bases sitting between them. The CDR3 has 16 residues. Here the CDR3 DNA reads TGCGCCAGCAGCCAACCGACGGGACTCCTGAGGGACACCATATATTTT. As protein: CASSQPTGLLRDTIYF.

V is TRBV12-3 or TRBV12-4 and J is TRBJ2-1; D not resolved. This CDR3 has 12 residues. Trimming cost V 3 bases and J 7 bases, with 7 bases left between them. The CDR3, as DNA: TGTGCCAGCAGTTTGTGGGCGAATGAGCAGTTCTTC. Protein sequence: CASSLWANEQFF.

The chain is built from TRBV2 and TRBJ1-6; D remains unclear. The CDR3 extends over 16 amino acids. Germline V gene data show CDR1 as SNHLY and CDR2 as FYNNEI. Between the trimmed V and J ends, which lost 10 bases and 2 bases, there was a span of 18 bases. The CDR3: CATLLSRGTYNSPLHF. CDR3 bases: TGTGCCACACTCCTCTCCCGGGGTACCTATAATTCACCCCTCCACTTT.

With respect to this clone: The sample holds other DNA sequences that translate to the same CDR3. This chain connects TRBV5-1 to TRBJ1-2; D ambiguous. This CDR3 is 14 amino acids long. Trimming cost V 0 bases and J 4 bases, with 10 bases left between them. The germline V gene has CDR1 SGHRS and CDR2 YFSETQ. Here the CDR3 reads CASSLAPGIYGYTF. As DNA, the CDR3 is TGCGCCAGCAGCTTGGCCCCAGGCATCTATGGCTACACCTTC.

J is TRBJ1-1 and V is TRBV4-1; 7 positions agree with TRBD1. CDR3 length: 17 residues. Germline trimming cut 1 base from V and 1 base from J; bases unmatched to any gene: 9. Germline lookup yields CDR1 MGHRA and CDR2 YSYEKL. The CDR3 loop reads CASSQAGLTGSNTEAFF. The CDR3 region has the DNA TGCGCCAGCAGCCAAGCAGGATTGACAGGGTCGAACACTGAAGCTTTCTTT.

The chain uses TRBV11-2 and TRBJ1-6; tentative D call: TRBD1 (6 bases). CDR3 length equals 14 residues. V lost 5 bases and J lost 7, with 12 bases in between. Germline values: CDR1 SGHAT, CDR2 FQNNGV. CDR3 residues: CASSDRGQNSPLHF. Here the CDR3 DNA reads TGTGCCAGCAGCGACCGGGGACAAAATTCACCCCTCCACTTT.

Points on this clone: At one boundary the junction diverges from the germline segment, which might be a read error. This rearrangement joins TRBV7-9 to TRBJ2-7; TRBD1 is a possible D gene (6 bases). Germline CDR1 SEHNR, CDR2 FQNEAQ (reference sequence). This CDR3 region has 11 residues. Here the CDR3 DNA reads TGTGCCAGCAGCTTATACGACAGGATCGAGTTC. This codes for CASSLYDRIEF.

The CDR3 coding sequence is TGTGCCAGTAGTATCAGGGCCCTTAATCAGCCCCAGCATTTT. Residues: CASSIRALNQPQHF. V and J are TRBV19 and TRBJ1-5, with D possibly matching TRBD1 (5 bases). Germline V gene sequence: CDR1 LNHDA, CDR2 SQIVND (reference sequence). CDR3 length: 14 residues. The V and J ends lost 3 bases and 4 bases respectively, with 10 bases between them.

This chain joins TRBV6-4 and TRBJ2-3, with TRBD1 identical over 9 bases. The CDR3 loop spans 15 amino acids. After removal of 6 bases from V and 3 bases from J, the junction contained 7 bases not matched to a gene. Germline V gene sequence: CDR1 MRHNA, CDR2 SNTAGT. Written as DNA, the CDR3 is TGTGCCAGCAGCCGCCGGGACAGGGAAACAGATACGCAGTATTTT. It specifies CASSRRDRETDTQYF.

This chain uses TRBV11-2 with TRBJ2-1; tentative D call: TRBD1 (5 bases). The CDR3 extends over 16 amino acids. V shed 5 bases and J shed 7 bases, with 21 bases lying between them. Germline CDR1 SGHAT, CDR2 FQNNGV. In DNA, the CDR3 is TGTGCCAGCAGCACCCGAACAGGCAGGACAATGAATGAGCAGTTCTTC. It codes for CASSTRTGRTMNEQFF.

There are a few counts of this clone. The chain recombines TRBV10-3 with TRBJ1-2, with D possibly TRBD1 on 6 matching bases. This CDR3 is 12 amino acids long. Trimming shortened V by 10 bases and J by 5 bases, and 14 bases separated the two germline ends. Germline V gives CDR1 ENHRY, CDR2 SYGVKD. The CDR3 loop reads CATYRDEYGYTF. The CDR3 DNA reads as TGTGCCACCTACAGGGACGAATATGGCTACACCTTC.

CDR3 bases: TGTGCCAGCAGCCAAGGGGACAGGGGAAATTCACCCCTCCACTTT. This encodes CASSQGDRGNSPLHF. The gene calls are TRBV3-1 (or the pseudogene TRBV3-2) and TRBJ1-6, with TRBD1 matching 10 bases. The CDR3 is 15 residues long. After removal of 1 base from V and 7 bases from J, the junction contained 1 base not matched to a gene. CDR1 and CDR2 (germline): LGHDT, YNNKEL (reference sequence).

This CDR3 is CASSRSQGRDTQYF. Here the CDR3 DNA reads TGCGCCAGCAGCCGGAGCCAGGGAAGGGATACGCAGTATTTT. The J gene is TRBJ2-3, the V gene TRBV4-1; possibly TRBD1 for D (5 bases). Germline V lookup: CDR1 MGHRA, CDR2 YSYEKL. V gave up 4 bases and J gave up 6 bases, with 14 bases separating them. The CDR3 runs 14 residues.